This T cell receptor beta chain was captured in a study of monozygotic twins with inflammatory bowel disease. CDR3 length: 17 residues. Germline V lookup: CDR1 SGHRS, CDR2 YFSETQ. The authors isolated total RNA from whole blood without sorting T cells. Overall study findings and caveats: No one strong IBD-associated signal or clonotype was supported. Compared with healthy co-twins, IBD patients showed reduced TCRbeta repertoire diversity by inverse Simpson.

Concerning this clonotype itself: Its antigen remains unidentified.

Each UMI, carrying a 6-nucleotide sample barcode, came from template switching. Reanalyzing the 5' RACE reads, TCRdb keeps one entry per CDR3 protein, without DNA. The listing records approximately 160,000 distinct CDR3 sequences. The rearrangement joins TRBV5-1 to TRBJ2-5; TCRdb's D call of TRBD2 is untestable without DNA. The receptor was derived from a human donor with ulcerative colitis or Crohn's disease, or a healthy co-twin of an affected twin (not recorded which). Sequencing input: blood. CDR3 residues: CASSLAGLAGGQETQYF.